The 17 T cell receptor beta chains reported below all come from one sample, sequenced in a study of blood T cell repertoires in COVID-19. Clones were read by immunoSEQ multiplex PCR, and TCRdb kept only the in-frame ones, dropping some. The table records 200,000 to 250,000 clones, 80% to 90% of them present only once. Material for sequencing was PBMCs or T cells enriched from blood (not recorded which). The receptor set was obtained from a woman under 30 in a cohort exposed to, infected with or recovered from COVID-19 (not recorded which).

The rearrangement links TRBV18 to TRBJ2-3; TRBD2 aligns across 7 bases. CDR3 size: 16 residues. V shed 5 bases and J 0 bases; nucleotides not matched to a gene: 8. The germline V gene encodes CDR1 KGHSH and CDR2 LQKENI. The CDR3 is CASSAARLASTDTQYF. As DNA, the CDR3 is TGTGCCAGCTCAGCGGCTAGACTAGCTAGCACAGATACGCAGTATTTT.

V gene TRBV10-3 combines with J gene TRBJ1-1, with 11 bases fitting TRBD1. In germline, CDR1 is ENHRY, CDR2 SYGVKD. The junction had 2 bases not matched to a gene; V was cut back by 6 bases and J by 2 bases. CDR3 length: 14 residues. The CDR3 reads CAIRGTGGNTEAFF. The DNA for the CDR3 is TGTGCCATCAGGGGGACAGGGGGAAACACTGAAGCTTTCTTT.

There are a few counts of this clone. This chain's CDR3 is CASSLAGTGIYNEQFF. As DNA, the CDR3 is TGCGCCAGCAGCTTAGCCGGGACAGGGATATACAATGAGCAGTTCTTC. The rearrangement joins TRBV5-1 to TRBJ2-1; 9 nucleotides align to TRBD1. V lost 2 bases to trimming and J lost 4 bases; unmatched junction nucleotides: 7. Germline loops: CDR1 SGHRS, CDR2 YFSETQ. The CDR3 has 16 amino acids.

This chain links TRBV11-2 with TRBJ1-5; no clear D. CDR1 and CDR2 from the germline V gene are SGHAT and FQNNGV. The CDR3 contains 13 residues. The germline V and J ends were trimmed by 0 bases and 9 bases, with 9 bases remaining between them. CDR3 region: CASSLDPGWPQHF. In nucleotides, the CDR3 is TGTGCCAGCAGCTTAGACCCAGGCTGGCCCCAGCATTTT.

CDR3 region: CASSVDGHGGSPLHF. DNA of the CDR3: TGTGCCAGCAGCGTAGATGGACACGGCGGTTCACCCCTCCACTTT. The chain is built from TRBV9 and TRBJ1-6; D perhaps matches TRBD1 (5 bases). The CDR3 length is 15 residues. With 0 bases removed from V and 9 bases from J, the gap between germline ends came to 13 bases. Germline assignment: CDR1 SGDLS and CDR2 YYNGEE.

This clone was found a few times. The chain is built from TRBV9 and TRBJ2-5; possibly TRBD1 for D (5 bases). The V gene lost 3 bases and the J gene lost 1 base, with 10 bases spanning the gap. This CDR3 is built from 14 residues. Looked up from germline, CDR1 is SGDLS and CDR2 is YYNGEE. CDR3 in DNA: TGTGCCAGCAGCGCTCAAGGGGTCCAAGAGACCCAGTACTTC. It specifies CASSAQGVQETQYF. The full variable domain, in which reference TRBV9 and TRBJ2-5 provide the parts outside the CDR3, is DSGVTQTPKHLITATGQRVTLRCSPRSGDLSVYWYQQSLDQGLQFLIQYYNGEERAKGNILERFSAQQFPDLHSELNLSSLELGDSALYFCASSAQGVQETQYFGPGTRLLVL.

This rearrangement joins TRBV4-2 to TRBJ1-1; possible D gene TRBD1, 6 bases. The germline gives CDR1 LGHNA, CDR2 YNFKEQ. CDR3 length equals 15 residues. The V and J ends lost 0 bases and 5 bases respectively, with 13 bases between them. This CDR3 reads CASSQDLSGDTEAFF. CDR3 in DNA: TGTGCCAGCAGCCAAGATCTTTCAGGGGATACTGAAGCTTTCTTT.

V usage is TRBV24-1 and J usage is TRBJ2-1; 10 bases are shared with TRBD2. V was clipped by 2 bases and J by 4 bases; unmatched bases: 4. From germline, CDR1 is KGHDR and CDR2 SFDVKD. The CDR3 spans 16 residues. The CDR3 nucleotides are TGTGCCACCAGTGATTCCCTAGCGGGGGTTTACAATGAGCAGTTCTTC. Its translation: CATSDSLAGVYNEQFF.

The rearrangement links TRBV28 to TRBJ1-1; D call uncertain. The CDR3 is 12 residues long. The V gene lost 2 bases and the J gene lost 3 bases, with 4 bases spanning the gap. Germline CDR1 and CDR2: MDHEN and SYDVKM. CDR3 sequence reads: CASSLQDTEAFF. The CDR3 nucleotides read TGTGCCAGCAGTTTACAGGACACTGAAGCTTTCTTT.

CDR3 nucleotides: TGTGCCAGCAGTTCAGAATCCTACGAGCAGTACTTC. It specifies CASSSESYEQYF. The V gene is TRBV12-3 or TRBV12-4, the J gene TRBJ2-7; D is undetermined. V was shortened by 4 bases and J by 1 base, with 5 bases between the two germline ends. The CDR3 is 12 amino acids.

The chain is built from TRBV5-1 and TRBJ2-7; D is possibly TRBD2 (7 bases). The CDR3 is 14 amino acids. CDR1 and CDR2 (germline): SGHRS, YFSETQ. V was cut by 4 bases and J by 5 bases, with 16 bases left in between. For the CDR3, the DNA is TGCGCCAGCAGCCCCGATGGGGGGGCCCACGAGCAGTACTTC. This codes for CASSPDGGAHEQYF.

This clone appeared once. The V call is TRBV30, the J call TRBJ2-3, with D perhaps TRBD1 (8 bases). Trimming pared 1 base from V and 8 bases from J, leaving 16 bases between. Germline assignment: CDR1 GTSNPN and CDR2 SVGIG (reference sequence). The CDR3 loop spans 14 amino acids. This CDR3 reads CAWSAGGGSSTQYF. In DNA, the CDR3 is TGTGCCTGGAGTGCAGGGGGCGGGAGTAGTACGCAGTATTTT.

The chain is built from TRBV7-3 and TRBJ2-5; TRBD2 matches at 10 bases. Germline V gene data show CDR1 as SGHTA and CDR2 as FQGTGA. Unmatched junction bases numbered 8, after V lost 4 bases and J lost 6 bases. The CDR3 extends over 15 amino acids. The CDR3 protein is CASSSLAGSPQTQYF. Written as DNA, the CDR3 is TGTGCCAGCAGCTCACTAGCGGGAAGCCCCCAGACCCAGTACTTC.

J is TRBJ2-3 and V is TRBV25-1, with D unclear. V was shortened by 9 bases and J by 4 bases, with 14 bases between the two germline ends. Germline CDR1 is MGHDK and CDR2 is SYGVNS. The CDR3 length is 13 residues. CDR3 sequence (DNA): TGTGCCAGACGAAGTGACAAGGCAGATACGCAGTATTTT. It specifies CARRSDKADTQYF.

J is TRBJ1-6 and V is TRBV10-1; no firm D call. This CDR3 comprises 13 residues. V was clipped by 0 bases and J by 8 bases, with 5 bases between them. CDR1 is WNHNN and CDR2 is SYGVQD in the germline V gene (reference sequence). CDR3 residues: CASSESEDSPLHF. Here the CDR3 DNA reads TGCGCCAGCAGTGAGTCGGAGGATTCACCCCTCCACTTT.

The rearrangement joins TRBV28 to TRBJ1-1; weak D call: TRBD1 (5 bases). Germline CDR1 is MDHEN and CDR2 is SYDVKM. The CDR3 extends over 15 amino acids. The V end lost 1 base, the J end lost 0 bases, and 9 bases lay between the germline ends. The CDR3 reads CASSLYRQLNTEAFF. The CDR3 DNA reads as TGTGCCAGCAGTTTATATCGACAGTTGAACACTGAAGCTTTCTTT.

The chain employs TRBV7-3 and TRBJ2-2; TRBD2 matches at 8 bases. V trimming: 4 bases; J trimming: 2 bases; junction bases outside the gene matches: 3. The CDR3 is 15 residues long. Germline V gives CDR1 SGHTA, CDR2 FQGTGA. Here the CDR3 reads CASSSSGGNTGELFF. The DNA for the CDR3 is TGTGCCAGCAGCTCGAGCGGGGGAAACACCGGGGAGCTGTTTTTT. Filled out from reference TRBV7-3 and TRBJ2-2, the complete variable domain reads GAGVSQTPSNKVTEKGKYVELRCDPISGHTALYWYRQSLGQGPEFLIYFQGTGAADDSGLPNDRFFAVRPEGSVSTLKIQRTERGDSAVYLCASSSSGGNTGELFFGEGSRLTVL.